Below are 2 T cell receptor beta chains sequenced from a single sample in a study of CD8 T cells in Susac syndrome. Reverse transcription used about 0.45 to 1 ug RNA and random hexamers. TCRdb reprocessed the immunoSEQ multiplex PCR reads with MiXCR, giving one entry per CDR3 protein. The sample lists about 290,000 distinct CDR3 sequences; 75% to 85% were seen once. Sequencing was done on a sample of CD8+ T cells from PBMCs. The receptors originated from a human donor with multiple sclerosis.

The chain uses TRBV23-1 and TRBJ2-7, with 9 bases identical to TRBD1. TRBV23-1 is known as an ORF, though its function is uncertain. The CDR3 totals 17 residues. The J segment lost 0 bases and the V segment lost 0 bases, leaving 6 bases of the junction unmatched. CDR3 nucleotide sequence: TGCGCCAGCAGTCAATCGAGGGACAGGGACGGCTCCTACGAGCAGTACTTC. Translation: CASSQSRDRDGSYEQYF.

The chain joins TRBV30 to TRBJ2-1, with 9 positions matching TRBD2. CDR1 and CDR2 (germline): GTSNPN, SVGIG (reference sequence). V dropped 4 bases and J dropped 8; count of bases not matched to a gene: 9. The CDR3 runs to 14 residues. In DNA form, the CDR3 reads TGTGCCTGGACGATGGCGGGAGGGCCTGATGAGCAGTTCTTC. Residues: CAWTMAGGPDEQFF.